The next 18 T cell receptor beta chains were all read from a single sample in a study of shared clonotypes between healthy human individuals (dated by TCRdb to about 2020). The method was the immunoSEQ multiplex PCR assay. The clones in this table, taken by TCRdb from immuneACCESS, are in-frame only. Not every clone is retained; where verified, under half of the shortfall comes from an unresolved V gene, and the cause of the rest is unknown. The sample table holds 2 million or so clones, of which roughly 96% were seen once. Jointly, the top ten make up more than 0.1% of the sample. Sequencing was done on a sample of naive CD4+ T cells sorted from blood. Explained via the paper, the cell subset or site label denotes: CD45RA+ positively selected. The receptors were gathered from a man aged 18 to 30 in good health.

The CDR3 DNA is TGTGCCAGCAGCCAAGAAAGGTTTGCTAGCGGGGGTGGGGAGCAGTTCTTC. Translated, it gives CASSQERFASGGGEQFF. This chain joins TRBV4-2 and TRBJ2-1, with 10 bases matching TRBD2. V dropped 0 bases and J dropped 10; count of bases not matched to a gene: 12. The germline gives CDR1 LGHNA, CDR2 YNFKEQ. This CDR3 region has 17 residues.

V is TRBV6-6 and J is TRBJ2-2; the D is unclear. The CDR3 totals 14 residues. Trimming took 6 bases from V and 2 from J, leaving 10 bases between them. Looked up from germline, CDR1 is MNHNY and CDR2 is SVGAGI (reference sequence). The CDR3 bases are TGTGCCAGCAGCACGACTGGAAACACCGGGGAGCTGTTTTTT. It is translated as CASSTTGNTGELFF.

J is TRBJ1-1 and V is TRBV7-9; a possible D gene is TRBD1 (6 bases). Germline lookup yields CDR1 SEHNR and CDR2 FQNEAQ (reference sequence). Trimming left V 3 bases short and J 0 bases short, with 11 bases between. The length of the CDR3 is 15 residues. CDR3 protein: CASSFPGAMNTEAFF. The CDR3 DNA is TGTGCCAGCAGCTTTCCGGGGGCGATGAACACTGAAGCTTTCTTT.

CDR3 nucleotide sequence: TGTGCCTGGAGTGAGGATCGTGGGAGGGGGCAGCCCCAGCATTTT. Translation: CAWSEDRGRGQPQHF. The rearrangement links TRBV30 to TRBJ1-5, with a possible D match to TRBD1 (6 bases). CDR3 length: 15 amino acids. V shed 1 base and J shed 7 bases, with 17 bases lying between them. Germline assignment: CDR1 GTSNPN and CDR2 SVGIG (reference sequence).

The chain uses TRBV19 and TRBJ1-1, with D perhaps TRBD1 (5 bases). The CDR3 loop spans 12 amino acids. V lost 6 bases, J lost 1 base, and 6 bases lay in between. Germline V CDR1 and CDR2: LNHDA, SQIVND (reference sequence). The CDR3 bases are TGTGCCAGTAGGAGGGGGAACACTGAAGCTTTCTTT. Translation: CASRRGNTEAFF.

The chain recombines TRBV5-1 with TRBJ2-2, with D maybe TRBD2 (5 bases). Per the germline V gene, CDR1 is SGHRS and CDR2 is YFSETQ. V was cut by 2 bases and J by 0 bases, with 11 bases left in between. This CDR3 has 16 residues. CDR3 sequence (DNA): TGCGCCAGCAGCTTAGGCGGGCCGACGAACACCGGGGAGCTGTTTTTT. Protein sequence: CASSLGGPTNTGELFF.

This chain links TRBV11-2 with TRBJ2-7, with 10 bases matching TRBD2. Germline loops: CDR1 SGHAT, CDR2 FQNNGV. The CDR3 runs 16 residues. Unmatched junction bases numbered 11, after V lost 5 bases and J lost 4 bases. DNA of the CDR3: TGTGCCAGCAGCCGAACAACTAGCGGGGCGGTGTACGAGCAGTACTTC. Translation gives CASSRTTSGAVYEQYF.

V usage is TRBV2 and J usage is TRBJ2-2, with 13 nucleotides matching TRBD2. The CDR3 is made up of 16 amino acids. V gave up 6 bases and J gave up 7 bases; unmatched junction bases: 8. Germline CDR1 and CDR2: SNHLY and FYNNEI. The CDR3 protein is CASRGLAGVAVGELFF. CDR3 nucleotides: TGTGCCAGCAGAGGACTAGCGGGAGTCGCGGTCGGGGAGCTGTTTTTT.

The chain uses TRBV9 and TRBJ1-3; 8 bases line up with TRBD1. CDR1 and CDR2 from the germline V gene are SGDLS and YYNGEE. The length of the CDR3 is 19 residues. V shed 0 bases, J shed 0 bases, and the junction held 11 bases outside the gene matches. CDR3 in amino acids: CASSVEDREVRYSGNTIYF. DNA of the CDR3: TGTGCCAGCAGCGTAGAGGACAGGGAGGTCCGATACTCTGGAAACACCATATATTTT.

V gene TRBV5-1 combines with J gene TRBJ2-1, with D possibly being TRBD2 (5 bases). Germline loops: CDR1 SGHRS, CDR2 YFSETQ. This CDR3 region has 16 residues. The ends were cut back, 4 bases at V and 7 bases at J, with 21 bases in the middle. CDR3 in amino acids: CASSRGSWASWNEQFF. The CDR3 DNA reads as TGCGCCAGCAGCCGAGGGTCCTGGGCCTCCTGGAATGAGCAGTTCTTC.

The V call is TRBV28, the J call TRBJ1-2; no clear D gene. Trimming removed 2 bases from V and 4 bases from J, with 11 bases in between. The CDR3 has 14 residues. Germline CDR1 and CDR2: MDHEN and SYDVKM. CDR3 residues: CASSLKQPIYGYTF. As DNA, the CDR3 is TGTGCCAGCAGTTTAAAGCAGCCGATCTATGGCTACACCTTC.

The rearrangement uses TRBV19 and TRBJ1-1; perhaps TRBD1 as D (5 bases). There are 15 residues in the CDR3. Germline V gene data show CDR1 as LNHDA and CDR2 as SQIVND (reference sequence). The germline V and J ends were trimmed by 4 bases and 0 bases, with 12 bases remaining between them. The CDR3 sequence: CASSRGETMNTEAFF. The DNA for the CDR3 is TGTGCCAGTAGTAGGGGGGAAACAATGAACACTGAAGCTTTCTTT.

The rearrangement links TRBV10-3 to TRBJ1-3; D gene ambiguous. The germline V and J ends were trimmed by 6 bases and 2 bases, with 8 bases remaining between them. This CDR3 region has 13 residues. From germline, CDR1 is ENHRY and CDR2 SYGVKD. The DNA for the CDR3 is TGTGCCATCAGGGGAGCGGCTGGAAACACCATATATTTT. Amino acids: CAIRGAAGNTIYF.

The rearrangement joins TRBV10-3 to TRBJ2-5, with 16 positions matching TRBD2. V shed 6 bases and J 3 bases; nucleotides not matched to a gene: 10. This CDR3 comprises 18 residues. Germline V gene lookup returns CDR1 ENHRY and CDR2 SYGVKD. CDR3 protein: CAISAALGLAGGEETQYF. CDR3 DNA: TGTGCCATCAGCGCCGCCTTGGGACTAGCGGGGGGGGAAGAGACCCAGTACTTC.

J is TRBJ1-2 and V is TRBV2, with D perhaps matching TRBD1 (6 bases). Trimming took off 2 bases at V and 2 bases at J, with 9 bases between the two ends. This CDR3 has 14 amino acids. Germline loops: CDR1 SNHLY, CDR2 FYNNEI. The CDR3 loop reads CASSEQGLNYGYTF. The CDR3 DNA is TGTGCCAGCAGTGAACAGGGGCTGAACTATGGCTACACCTTC.

Points on this clone: The sample holds other DNA sequences that translate to the same CDR3. The chain recombines TRBV4-1 with TRBJ2-1, with 14 bases lining up with TRBD2. CDR3 length equals 18 residues. Germline CDR1 and CDR2: MGHRA and YSYEKL. Germline trimming cut 3 bases from V and 0 bases from J; bases unmatched to any gene: 4. CDR3 residues: CASSQGLAGALSYNEQFF. CDR3 DNA: TGCGCCAGCAGCCAGGGACTAGCGGGGGCCCTCTCCTACAATGAGCAGTTCTTC.

The chain joins TRBV4-1 to TRBJ1-4, with D hard to call. This CDR3 has 14 residues. From germline, CDR1 is MGHRA and CDR2 YSYEKL. Between the trimmed V and J ends, which lost 2 bases and 8 bases, there was a span of 12 bases. CDR3 loop: CASSQTPDREKLFF. Written as DNA, the CDR3 is TGCGCCAGCAGCCAAACGCCAGATCGGGAAAAACTGTTTTTT.

The genes are TRBV5-4 and TRBJ2-7; 16 bases match TRBD2. Germline V CDR1 and CDR2: SGHNT, YYREEE (reference sequence). J lost 5 bases, V lost 4 bases, and 9 bases had no gene match. The length of the CDR3 is 17 residues. CDR3 loop: CASSRGLAGGPRNEQYF. CDR3 sequence (DNA): TGTGCCAGCAGCCGGGGACTAGCGGGAGGGCCTAGGAACGAGCAGTACTTC.